This T cell receptor beta chain was captured in a study of T-cell reconstitution after alpha-beta-depleted transplantation in children. A TCRbeta library incorporating unique molecular identifiers was prepared. TCRdb processed the PCR reads anew with MiXCR; each CDR3 protein has one entry. In the table there are approximately 590,000 distinct CDR3 sequences, over 9.5% of which are singletons. V shed 2 bases and J shed 5 bases, with 19 bases lying between them. The germline V gene encodes CDR1 SEHNR and CDR2 FQNEAQ (reference sequence). This CDR3 contains 16 residues. The material was PBMCs from the stem cell graft donor, obtained from the stem cell graft. J is TRBJ2-7 and V is TRBV7-9; possible D gene TRBD1, 6 bases. The clonotype was recovered from a human donor who donated a stem cell graft to a child with acute myeloid leukemia. CDR3 DNA: TGTGCCAGCAGCTTACCGGGGCTAGGGGGATACCACGAGCAGTACTTC. Residues: CASSLPGLGGYHEQYF. The entire variable domain, with the rest obtained from reference TRBV7-9 and TRBJ2-7, is as follows: DTGVSQNPRHKITKRGQNVTFRCDPISEHNRLYWYRQTLGQGPEFLTYFQNEAQLEKSRLLSDRFSAERPKGSFSTLEIQRTEQGDSAMYLCASSLPGLGGYHEQYFGPGTRLTVT.